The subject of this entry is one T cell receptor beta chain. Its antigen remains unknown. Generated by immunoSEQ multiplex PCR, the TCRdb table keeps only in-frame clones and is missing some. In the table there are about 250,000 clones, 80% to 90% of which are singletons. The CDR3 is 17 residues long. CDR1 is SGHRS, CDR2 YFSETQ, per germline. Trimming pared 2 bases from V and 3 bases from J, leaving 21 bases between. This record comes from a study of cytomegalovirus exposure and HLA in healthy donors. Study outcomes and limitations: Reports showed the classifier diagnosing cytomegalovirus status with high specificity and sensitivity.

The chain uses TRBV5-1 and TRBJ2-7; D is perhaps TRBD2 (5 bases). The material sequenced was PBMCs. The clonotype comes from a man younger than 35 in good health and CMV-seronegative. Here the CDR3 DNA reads TGCGCCAGCAGCTTCCGAACGGGTGCTTCGGGGAACTACGAGCAGTACTTC. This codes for CASSFRTGASGNYEQYF.